This T cell receptor beta chain was sequenced during a study of blood T cell repertoires in COVID-19. Study information: Acute-phase and convalescent COVID-19 samples originated in the United States, Italy and Spain. Nucleic acid was either cDNA or gDNA, and it came from T cells, B-cell-depleted T cells, or PBMCs.

CDR1 is LNHDA, CDR2 SQIVND, per germline (reference sequence). CDR3 size: 14 residues. Trimming pared 3 bases from V and 7 bases from J, leaving 13 bases between. The data were produced by immunoSEQ multiplex PCR, yet TCRdb's version contains in-frame clones alone and is incomplete. The repertoire consists of about 190,000 clones, with about 81% occurring once and the leading ten covering around 7.8%. The sample consisted of peripheral blood. The source of this sequence is a woman aged 60-70 years with COVID-19, enrolled during active disease. The J gene is TRBJ2-1, the V gene TRBV19; D may be TRBD2 (5 bases). CDR3: CASSIVGVRNEQFF. The CDR3 DNA is TGTGCCAGTAGTATTGTGGGAGTAAGAAATGAGCAGTTCTTC.